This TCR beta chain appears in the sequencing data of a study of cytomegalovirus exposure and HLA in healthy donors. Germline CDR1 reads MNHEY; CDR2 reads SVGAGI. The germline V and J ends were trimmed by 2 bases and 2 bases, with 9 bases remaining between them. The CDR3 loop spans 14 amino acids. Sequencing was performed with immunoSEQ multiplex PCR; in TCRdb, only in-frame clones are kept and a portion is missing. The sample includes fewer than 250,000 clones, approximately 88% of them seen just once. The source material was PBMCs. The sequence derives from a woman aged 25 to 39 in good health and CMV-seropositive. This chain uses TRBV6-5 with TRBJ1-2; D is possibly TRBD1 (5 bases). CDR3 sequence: CASSYGTVNYGYTF. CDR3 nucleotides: TGTGCCAGCAGTTACGGGACGGTAAACTATGGCTACACCTTC.